Included here is one TCR beta chain sequence, with context. This specimen includes other DNA sequences encoding the same CDR3. The sample comes from a study of beta chain features in type 1 diabetes. Per germline, CDR1 DFQATT and CDR2 SNEGSKA (reference sequence). The CDR3 is made up of 8 amino acids. Trimming cost V 3 bases and J 11 bases, with 4 bases left between them. Every isolated RNA sample was fully reverse transcribed, so sequencing captured expressed TCRB transcripts. Generated by immunoSEQ multiplex PCR, the TCRdb table keeps only in-frame clones and is missing some. The table includes under 950,000 clones, roughly 15% detected once.

Sequenced: naive CD4+ T cells from blood. The receptor's source is a woman under 30 in good health. This chain links TRBV20-1 with TRBJ1-1; D gene unclear. CDR3 residues: CSASEAFF. The DNA of the CDR3 is TGCAGTGCTAGTGAGGCTTTCTTT.